A few counts support the clone carrying this T cell receptor beta chain. The data stem from a study of blood T cell repertoires in COVID-19. The overall study: Donors in the United States, Italy and Spain gave samples during acute or convalescent COVID-19. In each case, the material was cDNA or gDNA derived from T cells, B-cell-depleted T cells, or PBMCs.

Trimming pared 6 bases from V and 9 bases from J, leaving 18 bases between. The CDR3 loop spans 15 amino acids. The germline gives CDR1 MNHEY, CDR2 SVGAGI. Original processing notes: Estimated nucleated cell counts came from reference gene primer amplification. Clones were read by immunoSEQ multiplex PCR, and TCRdb kept only the in-frame ones, dropping some. That table gives V, J and clone size, and the DNA gave D and trimming. The table lists around 170,000 clones, about 86% of them singletons. The V and J genes are TRBV6-5 and TRBJ1-6; no clear D gene. This sequence originates from a woman in her 70s with acute or convalescent COVID-19. Sequences were obtained from peripheral blood. CDR3 sequence reads: CASRWGAALASPLHF. The CDR3 nucleotides read TGTGCCAGCAGGTGGGGAGCAGCGTTGGCTTCACCCCTCCACTTT.